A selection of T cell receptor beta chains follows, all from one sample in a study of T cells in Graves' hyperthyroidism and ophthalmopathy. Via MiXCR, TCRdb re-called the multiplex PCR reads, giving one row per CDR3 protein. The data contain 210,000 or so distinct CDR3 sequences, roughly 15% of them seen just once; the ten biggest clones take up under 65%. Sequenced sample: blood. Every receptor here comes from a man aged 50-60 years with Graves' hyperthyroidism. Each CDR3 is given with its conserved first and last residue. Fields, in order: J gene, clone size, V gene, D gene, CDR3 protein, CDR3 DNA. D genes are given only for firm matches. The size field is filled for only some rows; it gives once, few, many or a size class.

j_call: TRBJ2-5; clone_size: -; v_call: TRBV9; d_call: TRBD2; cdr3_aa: CASSVASGLAGVETQYF; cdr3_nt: TGTGCCAGCAGCGTAGCCTCGGGACTAGCGGGAGTGGAGACCCAGTACTTC
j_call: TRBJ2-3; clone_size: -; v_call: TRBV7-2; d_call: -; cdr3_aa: CASSLDKRTQYF; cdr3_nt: TGTGCCAGCAGCTTAGATAAGCGTACGCAGTATTTT
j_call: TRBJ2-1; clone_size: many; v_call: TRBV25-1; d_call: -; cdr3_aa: CASSPLGPSSYNEQFF; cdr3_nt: TGTGCCAGCAGTCCACTCGGGCCGAGCTCCTACAATGAGCAGTTCTTC
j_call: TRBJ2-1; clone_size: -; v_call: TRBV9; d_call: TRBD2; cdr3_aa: CVSSEASGSYNEQFF; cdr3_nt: TGTGTCAGCAGCGAGGCTAGCGGGAGTTACAATGAGCAGTTCTTC
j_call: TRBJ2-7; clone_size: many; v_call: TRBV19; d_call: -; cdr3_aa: CASSMRHLYEQYF; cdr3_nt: TGTGCCAGTAGTATGAGACACCTCTACGAGCAGTACTTC
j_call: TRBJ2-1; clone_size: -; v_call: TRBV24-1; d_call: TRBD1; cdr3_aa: CATSDFPGQGNNEQFF; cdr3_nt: TGTGCCACCAGTGATTTTCCGGGACAGGGTAATAATGAGCAGTTCTTC
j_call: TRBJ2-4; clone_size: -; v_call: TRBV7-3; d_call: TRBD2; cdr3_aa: CASSYHGTRAKNIQYF; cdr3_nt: TGTGCCAGCAGCTATCACGGGACTAGGGCCAAAAACATTCAGTACTTC
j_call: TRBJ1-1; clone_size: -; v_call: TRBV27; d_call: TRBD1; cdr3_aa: CASGYRDRVNTEAFF; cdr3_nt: TGTGCCAGCGGGTACCGGGACAGGGTGAACACTGAAGCTTTCTTT
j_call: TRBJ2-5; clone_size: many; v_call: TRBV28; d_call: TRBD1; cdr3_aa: CASRGDRVIQETQYF; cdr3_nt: TGTGCCAGCAGGGGGGACAGGGTAATCCAAGAGACCCAGTACTTC
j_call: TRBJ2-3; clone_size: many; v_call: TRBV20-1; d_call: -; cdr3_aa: CSARRRAFTSTDTQYF; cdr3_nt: TGCAGTGCTAGACGCCGAGCGTTTACTAGCACAGATACGCAGTATTTT
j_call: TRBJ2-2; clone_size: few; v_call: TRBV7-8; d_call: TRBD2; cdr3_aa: CASSPGTSTGTGELFF; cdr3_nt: TGTGCCAGCAGCCCGGGGACTAGTACGGGTACCGGGGAGCTGTTTTTT
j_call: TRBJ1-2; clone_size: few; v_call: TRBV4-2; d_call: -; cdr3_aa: CASSQVRGNGGYTF; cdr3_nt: TGTGCCAGCAGCCAAGTGCGGGGGAACGGCGGCTACACCTTC
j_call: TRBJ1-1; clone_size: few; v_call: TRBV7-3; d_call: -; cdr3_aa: CASSSRTGQEAFF; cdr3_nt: TGTGCCAGCAGCTCCCGGACCGGGCAAGAAGCTTTCTTT
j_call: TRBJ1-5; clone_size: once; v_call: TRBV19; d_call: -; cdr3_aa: CASSIAQGGPQHF; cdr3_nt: TGTGCCAGTAGTATAGCCCAGGGAGGGCCCCAGCATTTT
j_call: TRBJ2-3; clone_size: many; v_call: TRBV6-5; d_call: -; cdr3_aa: CASSYSRRISTDTQYF; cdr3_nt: TGTGCCAGCAGTTACTCGAGACGGATTAGCACAGATACGCAGTATTTT
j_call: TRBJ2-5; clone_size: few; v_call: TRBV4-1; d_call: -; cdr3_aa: CASSQRGWPGETQYF; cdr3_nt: TGCGCCAGCAGCCAAAGGGGATGGCCTGGGGAGACCCAGTACTTC
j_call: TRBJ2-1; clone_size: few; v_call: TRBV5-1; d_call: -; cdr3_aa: CASSPPGAYNEQFF; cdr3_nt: TGTGCCAGCAGCCCCCCAGGGGCCTACAATGAGCAGTTCTTC
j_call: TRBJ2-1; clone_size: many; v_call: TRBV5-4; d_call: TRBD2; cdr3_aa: CASSSGGVAGGYNEQFF; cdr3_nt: TGTGCCAGCAGCTCGGGGGGGGTAGCGGGAGGCTACAATGAGCAGTTCTTC
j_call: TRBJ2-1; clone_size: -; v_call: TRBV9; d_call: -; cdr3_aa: CASSVGSYNEQFF; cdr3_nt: TGTGCCAGCAGCGTAGGTTCCTACAATGAGCAGTTCTTC
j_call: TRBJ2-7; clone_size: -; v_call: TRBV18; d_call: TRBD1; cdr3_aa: CASSPPETGVLYEQYF; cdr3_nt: TGTGCCAGCTCACCACCGGAGACAGGGGTTCTCTACGAGCAGTACTTC
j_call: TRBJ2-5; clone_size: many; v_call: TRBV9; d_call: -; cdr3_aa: CASSGGLMMGTQYF; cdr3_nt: TGTGCCAGCAGCGGCGGACTCATGATGGGCACCCAGTACTTC
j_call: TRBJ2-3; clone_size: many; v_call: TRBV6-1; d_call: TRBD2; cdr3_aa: CASTGTSGSLGTDTQYF; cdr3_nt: TGTGCCAGCACCGGGACTAGCGGGAGTCTTGGCACAGATACGCAGTATTTT
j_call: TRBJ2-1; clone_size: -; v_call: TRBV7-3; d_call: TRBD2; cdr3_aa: CASSFGLAGGGEQFF; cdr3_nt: TGTGCCAGCAGCTTCGGACTAGCGGGGGGTGGGGAGCAGTTCTTC
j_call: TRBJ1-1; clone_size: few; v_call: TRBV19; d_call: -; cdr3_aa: CASSIYASEAFF; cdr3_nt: TGTGCCAGTAGTATATATGCTAGTGAAGCTTTCTTT
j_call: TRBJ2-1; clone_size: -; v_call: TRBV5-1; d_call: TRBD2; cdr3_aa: CASGTSGNYNEQFF; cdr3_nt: TGCGCCAGCGGGACTAGCGGGAACTACAATGAGCAGTTCTTC
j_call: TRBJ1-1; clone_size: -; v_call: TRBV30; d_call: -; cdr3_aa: CAWSFGGNTGGFF; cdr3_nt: TGTGCCTGGAGTTTTGGAGGGAACACGGGGGGTTTCTTT
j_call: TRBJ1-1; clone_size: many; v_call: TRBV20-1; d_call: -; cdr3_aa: CSARRDTISSDTEAFF; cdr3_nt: TGCAGTGCTAGGAGGGACACCATATCCTCGGACACTGAAGCTTTCTTT
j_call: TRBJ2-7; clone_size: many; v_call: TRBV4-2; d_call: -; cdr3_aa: CASSQAGRGSHEQYF; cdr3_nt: TGTGCCAGCAGCCAAGCCGGGAGAGGATCTCACGAGCAGTACTTC
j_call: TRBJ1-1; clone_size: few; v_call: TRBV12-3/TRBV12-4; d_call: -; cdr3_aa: CASSLYLNTEAFF; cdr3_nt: TGTGCCAGCAGTTTATACTTGAACACTGAAGCTTTCTTT
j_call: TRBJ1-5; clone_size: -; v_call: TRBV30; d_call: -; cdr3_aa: CAWTKTRGGNQPQHF; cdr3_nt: TGTGCCTGGACCAAAACGAGAGGGGGGAATCAGCCCCAGCATTTT
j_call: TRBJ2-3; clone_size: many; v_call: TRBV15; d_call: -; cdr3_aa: CATSRGQTSTDTQYF; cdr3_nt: TGTGCCACCAGCAGAGGACAGACTAGCACAGATACGCAGTATTTT
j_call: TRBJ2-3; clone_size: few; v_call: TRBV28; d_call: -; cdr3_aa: CASIMAGITDTQYF; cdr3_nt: TGTGCCAGCATTATGGCGGGGATCACAGATACGCAGTATTTT
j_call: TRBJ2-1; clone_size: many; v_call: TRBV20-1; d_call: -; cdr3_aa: CSALDRLSSYNEQFF; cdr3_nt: TGCAGTGCCTTGGACAGACTCAGCTCCTACAATGAGCAGTTCTTC
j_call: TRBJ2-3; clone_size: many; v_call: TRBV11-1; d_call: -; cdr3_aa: CASSGDSTDTQYF; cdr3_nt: TGTGCCAGCAGCGGGGACAGCACAGATACGCAGTATTTT
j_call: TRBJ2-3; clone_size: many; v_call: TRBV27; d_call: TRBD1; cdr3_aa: CAHKGAGFVDTQYF; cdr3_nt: TGCGCCCACAAGGGGGCAGGGTTTGTAGATACGCAGTATTTT
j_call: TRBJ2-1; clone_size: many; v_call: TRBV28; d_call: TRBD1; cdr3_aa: CASSPSSGTGSYNEQFF; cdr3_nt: TGTGCCAGCAGTCCTTCATCCGGGACAGGTTCCTACAATGAGCAGTTCTTC
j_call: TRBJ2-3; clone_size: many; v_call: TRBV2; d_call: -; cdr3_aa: CASSPQRGTDTQYF; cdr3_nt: TGTGCCAGCAGTCCCCAGCGGGGCACAGATACGCAGTATTTT